The TCR beta chain described here comes from a study of blood T cell repertoires in COVID-19. Turning to the study itself: Both acute and convalescent COVID-19 samples were obtained from the United States, Italy and Spain.

In the original workflow: Amplification with reference gene primers provided the estimates of nucleated cell counts. Some clones are missing from TCRdb's copy, which holds only in-frame ones; the method was immunoSEQ multiplex PCR. Clone size and V and J calls were adopted from that table, with D and trimming inferred from the DNA. Among around 300,000 clones listed, 75% to 90% were seen once. From germline, CDR1 is SNHLY and CDR2 FYNNEI. The CDR3 covers 16 residues. Trimming pared 0 bases from V and 6 bases from J, leaving 16 bases between. Specimen: peripheral blood. The clonotype was recovered from a woman in her thirties or forties with acute or convalescent COVID-19. This chain connects TRBV2 to TRBJ2-3; the D gene is possibly TRBD2 (7 bases). CDR3 protein: CASSEARRGPPDTQYF. In nucleotides, the CDR3 is TGTGCCAGCAGTGAAGCGCGGCGGGGGCCTCCGGATACGCAGTATTTT.